This T cell receptor (beta chain) was found in a study of blood T cells in healthy people across ages. Study conclusions and caveats: Percentage of naive T cells showed a strong correlation with TCR beta diversity. Estimates drawn from one million T cells were deemed to understate diversity.

Then a second PCR, running roughly 7 to 11 cycles, was carried out with a sample-barcoded 5' primer and a J-beta primer mix. The authors tagged each cDNA molecule using a template-switch adaptor with 12 random nucleotides. TCRdb reprocessed the 5' RACE reads with MiXCR, giving one entry per CDR3 protein. The sample records approximately 1.5 million distinct CDR3 sequences, roughly 32% being singletons. Germline CDR1 SGHRS, CDR2 YFSETQ. The CDR3 loop spans 15 amino acids. The germline V and J ends were trimmed by 0 bases and 3 bases, with 13 bases remaining between them. A few counts support this clonotype. Its antigen remains unidentified. Each sample yielded at least 6.5 million isolated PBMCs.

The chain employs TRBV5-1 and TRBJ2-7; no reliable D call. The sequence was collected from a woman aged 30 to 39 in good health. The sequencing sample was made of blood. CDR3 sequence: CASSLDGDGYYEQYF. The CDR3 DNA follows: TGCGCCAGCAGCTTGGATGGCGACGGCTACTACGAGCAGTACTTC.